This is a list of T cell receptor beta chains from one sample in a study of long-term antiretroviral therapy in people with HIV. Libraries were prepared by immunoSEQ multiplex PCR; TCRdb keeps only in-frame clonotypes and omits some of them. Among about 34,000 clones listed, roughly 85% were seen once. The sample was unsorted PBMCs, taken 0.4 years before starting antiretroviral therapy. These receptors were taken from a man younger than 35 with HIV. CDR3s include the opening cysteine and the closing phenylalanine or tryptophan. The order of the fields is clone size, CDR3 length, D gene, J gene, V gene, CDR3 protein, CDR3 DNA. D genes are given only for firm matches. Only part of the rows carry a size: once, few, many, or a class if the clone is expanded.

abundance: -
len: 8
d_gene: -
j_gene: TRBJ1-2
v_gene: TRBV2
CDR3aa: CASIGYTF
CDR3nt: TGTGCCAGCATCGGCTACACCTTC

abundance: -
len: 15
d_gene: -
j_gene: TRBJ1-5
v_gene: TRBV18
CDR3aa: CASSPNSVSNQPQHF
CDR3nt: TGTGCCAGCTCACCGAACAGCGTTAGCAATCAGCCCCAGCATTTT

abundance: -
len: 15
d_gene: -
j_gene: TRBJ2-1
v_gene: TRBV7-3
CDR3aa: CASSLTDYAYNEQFF
CDR3nt: TGTGCCAGCAGCTTAACGGACTATGCCTACAATGAGCAGTTCTTC

abundance: -
len: 16
d_gene: -
j_gene: TRBJ2-7
v_gene: TRBV7-2
CDR3aa: CASSLARGSYSYEQYF
CDR3nt: TGTGCCAGCAGCTTAGCTCGCGGGTCCTACTCCTACGAGCAGTACTTC

abundance: -
len: 14
d_gene: -
j_gene: TRBJ1-5
v_gene: TRBV19
CDR3aa: CASSRGRGNQPQHF
CDR3nt: TGTGCCAGTAGTCGGGGGAGAGGGAATCAGCCCCAGCATTTT

abundance: -
len: 17
d_gene: TRBD1
j_gene: TRBJ2-3
v_gene: TRBV27
CDR3aa: CASSQRMGTGVTDTQYF
CDR3nt: TGTGCCAGCAGTCAACGTATGGGGACAGGAGTCACAGATACGCAGTATTTT

abundance: -
len: 13
d_gene: -
j_gene: TRBJ1-5
v_gene: TRBV30
CDR3aa: CAWSIGSGQPQHF
CDR3nt: TGTGCCTGGAGTATAGGCTCGGGGCAGCCCCAGCATTTT

abundance: -
len: 13
d_gene: -
j_gene: TRBJ1-1
v_gene: TRBV30
CDR3aa: CAWSVLGDTEAFF
CDR3nt: TGTGCCTGGAGTGTCTTGGGGGACACTGAAGCTTTCTTT

abundance: -
len: 18
d_gene: -
j_gene: TRBJ2-1
v_gene: TRBV7-9
CDR3aa: CASSASSYQALSYNEQFF
CDR3nt: TGTGCCAGCAGCGCTAGTTCCTACCAGGCCCTCTCCTACAATGAGCAGTTCTTC

abundance: -
len: 15
d_gene: TRBD1
j_gene: TRBJ2-1
v_gene: TRBV29-1
CDR3aa: CSVRMGQGTGNEQFF
CDR3nt: TGCAGCGTCCGTATGGGACAGGGGACGGGCAATGAGCAGTTCTTC

abundance: -
len: 13
d_gene: -
j_gene: TRBJ2-3
v_gene: TRBV27
CDR3aa: CATIEGGQDTQYF
CDR3nt: TGTGCCACCATCGAGGGGGGGCAAGATACGCAGTATTTT

abundance: -
len: 13
d_gene: -
j_gene: TRBJ1-2
v_gene: TRBV28
CDR3aa: CASSLWTGYGYTF
CDR3nt: TGTGCCAGCAGTTTATGGACAGGCTATGGCTACACCTTC

abundance: -
len: 16
d_gene: -
j_gene: TRBJ2-2
v_gene: TRBV30
CDR3aa: CACMEGVGVRSGELFF
CDR3nt: TGTGCCTGTATGGAGGGGGTCGGGGTTCGGTCCGGGGAGCTGTTTTTT

abundance: -
len: 14
d_gene: TRBD2
j_gene: TRBJ2-3
v_gene: TRBV5-1
CDR3aa: CASSFLAGADTQYF
CDR3nt: TGCGCCAGCAGCTTCTTAGCGGGAGCAGATACGCAGTATTTT

abundance: -
len: 15
d_gene: TRBD1
j_gene: TRBJ2-2
v_gene: TRBV18
CDR3aa: CASSPGTGSAGELFF
CDR3nt: TGTGCCAGCTCACCTGGGACAGGGTCCGCCGGGGAGCTGTTTTTT

abundance: -
len: 16
d_gene: TRBD1
j_gene: TRBJ2-2
v_gene: TRBV19
CDR3aa: CASRDPGQEISGELFF
CDR3nt: TGTGCCAGTAGGGATCCGGGACAGGAAATCTCCGGGGAGCTGTTTTTT

abundance: -
len: 13
d_gene: -
j_gene: TRBJ1-1
v_gene: TRBV4-2
CDR3aa: CASSELRGTEAFF
CDR3nt: TGTGCCAGCAGCGAACTTAGGGGGACTGAAGCTTTCTTT

abundance: once
len: 15
d_gene: -
j_gene: TRBJ1-1
v_gene: TRBV7-9
CDR3aa: CASSFLTNMNTEAFF
CDR3nt: TGTGCCAGCAGCTTTCTGACGAATATGAACACTGAAGCTTTCTTT

abundance: -
len: 14
d_gene: -
j_gene: TRBJ2-1
v_gene: TRBV29-1
CDR3aa: CSVEEVGGNNEQFF
CDR3nt: TGCAGCGTTGAAGAGGTCGGAGGGAACAATGAGCAGTTCTTC

abundance: -
len: 14
d_gene: TRBD1
j_gene: TRBJ1-2
v_gene: TRBV14
CDR3aa: CASSPGQGSYGYTF
CDR3nt: TGTGCCAGCAGCCCGGGACAGGGAAGCTATGGCTACACCTTC

abundance: -
len: 14
d_gene: TRBD1
j_gene: TRBJ2-7
v_gene: TRBV9
CDR3aa: CASSPGTAAYEQYF
CDR3nt: TGTGCCAGCAGCCCCGGGACAGCAGCCTACGAGCAGTACTTC

abundance: few
len: 13
d_gene: -
j_gene: TRBJ1-2
v_gene: TRBV2
CDR3aa: CASSGQPNRGYTF
CDR3nt: TGTGCCAGCAGTGGACAGCCCAACCGGGGCTACACCTTC

abundance: -
len: 13
d_gene: -
j_gene: TRBJ1-2
v_gene: TRBV4-3
CDR3aa: CASSQAQGSGYTF
CDR3nt: TGCGCCAGCAGCCAAGCGCAGGGTAGTGGCTACACCTTC

abundance: -
len: 14
d_gene: TRBD1
j_gene: TRBJ1-2
v_gene: TRBV9
CDR3aa: CASSGGTGNYGYTF
CDR3nt: TGTGCCAGCAGCGGGGGGACAGGGAACTATGGCTACACCTTC

abundance: -
len: 12
d_gene: -
j_gene: TRBJ2-1
v_gene: TRBV5-6
CDR3aa: CASSFMYFPQFF
CDR3nt: TGTGCCAGCAGCTTTATGTATTTCCCCCAGTTCTTC

abundance: -
len: 13
d_gene: -
j_gene: TRBJ1-6
v_gene: TRBV5-8
CDR3aa: CASSPLGVGPLHF
CDR3nt: TGTGCCAGCAGCCCGTTGGGGGTTGGACCCCTCCACTTT

abundance: -
len: 16
d_gene: -
j_gene: TRBJ1-2
v_gene: TRBV9
CDR3aa: CASSDASGGLPGGYTF
CDR3nt: TGTGCCAGCAGCGACGCCTCTGGGGGCCTCCCTGGGGGCTACACCTTC

abundance: once
len: 13
d_gene: TRBD1
j_gene: TRBJ2-1
v_gene: TRBV2
CDR3aa: CASSDRGSNEQFF
CDR3nt: TGTGCCAGCAGCGACAGGGGGAGCAATGAGCAGTTCTTC

abundance: -
len: 15
d_gene: TRBD2
j_gene: TRBJ2-1
v_gene: TRBV7-3
CDR3aa: CASSLRLAGTNEQFF
CDR3nt: TGTGCCAGCAGCTTACGCCTAGCGGGAACGAATGAGCAGTTCTTC

abundance: -
len: 15
d_gene: TRBD1
j_gene: TRBJ1-1
v_gene: TRBV11-2
CDR3aa: CASSRRGQGSPEAFF
CDR3nt: TGTGCCAGCAGCCGCCGGGGACAGGGGAGCCCTGAAGCTTTCTTT

abundance: -
len: 13
d_gene: -
j_gene: TRBJ2-1
v_gene: TRBV19
CDR3aa: CASSIFDTNEQFF
CDR3nt: TGTGCCAGTAGTATCTTCGACACCAATGAGCAGTTCTTC

abundance: -
len: 14
d_gene: -
j_gene: TRBJ2-3
v_gene: TRBV6-5
CDR3aa: CASSYSDSGIEQYF
CDR3nt: TGTGCCAGCAGTTACTCAGACTCCGGAATAGAGCAGTATTTT

abundance: -
len: 20
d_gene: TRBD2
j_gene: TRBJ2-5
v_gene: TRBV13
CDR3aa: CASSHQISGLAGATGGTQYF
CDR3nt: TGTGCCAGCAGCCACCAGATATCGGGACTAGCGGGGGCAACGGGGGGGACCCAGTACTTC

abundance: -
len: 14
d_gene: -
j_gene: TRBJ2-1
v_gene: TRBV29-1
CDR3aa: CSVTEQGDYNEQFF
CDR3nt: TGCAGCGTCACGGAACAGGGTGACTACAATGAGCAGTTCTTC

abundance: -
len: 15
d_gene: TRBD2
j_gene: TRBJ2-1
v_gene: TRBV15
CDR3aa: CATSRERGGHNEQFF
CDR3nt: TGTGCCACCAGCAGAGAACGGGGGGGCCACAATGAGCAGTTCTTC

abundance: -
len: 13
d_gene: TRBD1
j_gene: TRBJ2-7
v_gene: TRBV27
CDR3aa: CASSLGTAYEQYF
CDR3nt: TGTGCCAGCAGTTTAGGGACAGCCTACGAGCAGTACTTC

abundance: -
len: 16
d_gene: TRBD2
j_gene: TRBJ2-2
v_gene: TRBV5-5
CDR3aa: CASSLTSGVTAGELFF
CDR3nt: TGTGCCAGCAGCTTAACTAGCGGGGTGACGGCCGGGGAGCTGTTTTTT

abundance: -
len: 14
d_gene: TRBD1
j_gene: TRBJ1-2
v_gene: TRBV5-7
CDR3aa: CASSGQTGWHGYTF
CDR3nt: TGTGCCAGCAGCGGACAGACAGGGTGGCATGGCTACACCTTC

abundance: -
len: 12
d_gene: -
j_gene: TRBJ1-1
v_gene: TRBV28
CDR3aa: CASSIWDGGAFF
CDR3nt: TGTGCCAGCAGTATCTGGGACGGTGGCGCTTTCTTT